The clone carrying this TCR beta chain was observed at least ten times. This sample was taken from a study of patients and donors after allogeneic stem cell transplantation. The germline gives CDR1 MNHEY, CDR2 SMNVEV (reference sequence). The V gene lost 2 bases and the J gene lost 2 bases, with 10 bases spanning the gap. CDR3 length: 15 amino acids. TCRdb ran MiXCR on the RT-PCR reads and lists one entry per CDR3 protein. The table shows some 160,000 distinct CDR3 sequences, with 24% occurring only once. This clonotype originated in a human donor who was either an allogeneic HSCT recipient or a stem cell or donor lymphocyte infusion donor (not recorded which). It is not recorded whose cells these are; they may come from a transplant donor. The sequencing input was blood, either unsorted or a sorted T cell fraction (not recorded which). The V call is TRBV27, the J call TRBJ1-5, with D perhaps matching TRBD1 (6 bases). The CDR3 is CASSLRHRGNQPQHF. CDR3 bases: TGTGCCAGCAGTTTACGACACAGGGGCAATCAGCCCCAGCATTTT.